This T cell receptor (beta chain) was retrieved from a study of blood T cell repertoires in COVID-19. Generated by immunoSEQ multiplex PCR, the TCRdb table keeps only in-frame clones and is missing some. The sample shows around 58,000 clones, over 75% of them seen only once. Trimming cost V 8 bases and J 1 base, with 12 bases left between them. The V gene's germline CDR1 is SEHNR and CDR2 FQNEAQ (reference sequence). The CDR3 totals 15 residues. The rearrangement uses TRBV7-9 and TRBJ1-6; possible D gene TRBD1, 6 bases. This clonotype was sampled from a human donor with active COVID-19. The donor label of this sample is uncertain. Sequencing was carried out using peripheral blood. This CDR3 reads CASSERGSYNSPLHF. CDR3 in DNA: TGTGCCAGCTCTGAGAGGGGGTCCTATAATTCACCCCTCCACTTT. The full variable domain, in which reference TRBV7-9 and TRBJ1-6 provide the parts outside the CDR3, is DTGVSQNPRHKITKRGQNVTFRCDPISEHNRLYWYRQTLGQGPEFLTYFQNEAQLEKSRLLSDRFSAERPKGSFSTLEIQRTEQGDSAMYLCASSERGSYNSPLHFGNGTRLTVT.